This is a list of T cell receptor beta chains from one sample in a study of T cells in Graves' hyperthyroidism and ophthalmopathy. TCRdb ran MiXCR on the multiplex PCR reads and lists one entry per CDR3 protein. Of 500,000 to 550,000 distinct CDR3 sequences in the sample, nearly 20% were seen once. The source material was blood. Receptors were obtained from a man aged 40-49 years with Graves' ophthalmopathy. Both conserved end residues are part of each CDR3. A D gene is named only where the DNA matches it firmly. Clone size is shown for a subset of rows, as once, few, many or a class of expanded clone.

abundance: few; v_gene: TRBV5-1; j_gene: TRBJ2-2; d_gene: TRBD2; CDR3aa: CASSLLGTSGIGTGELFF; CDR3nt: TGCGCCAGCAGCCTACTAGGGACTAGCGGGATTGGAACCGGGGAGCTGTTTTTT
abundance: many; v_gene: TRBV28; j_gene: TRBJ1-1; d_gene: NA; CDR3aa: CASSLKKGTEAFF; CDR3nt: TGTGCCAGCAGTCTTAAAAAGGGAACTGAAGCTTTCTTT
abundance: NA; v_gene: TRBV2; j_gene: TRBJ2-4; d_gene: TRBD2; CDR3aa: CATTGGLAKNIQYF; CDR3nt: TGTGCCACCACGGGGGGGCTAGCCAAAAACATTCAGTACTTC
abundance: once; v_gene: TRBV19; j_gene: TRBJ2-1; d_gene: TRBD1; CDR3aa: CASSPGQGYHEQFF; CDR3nt: TGTGCCAGTAGTCCGGGACAGGGATACCATGAGCAGTTCTTC
abundance: few; v_gene: TRBV10-3; j_gene: TRBJ2-5; d_gene: TRBD2; CDR3aa: CAISDRGDPQETQYF; CDR3nt: TGTGCCATCAGTGATCGGGGGGACCCCCAAGAGACCCAGTACTTC
abundance: NA; v_gene: TRBV4-3; j_gene: TRBJ2-1; d_gene: TRBD2; CDR3aa: CASSQEQVAGGRGEQFF; CDR3nt: TGCGCCAGCAGCCAAGAACAGGTAGCGGGGGGGCGAGGTGAGCAGTTCTTC
abundance: many; v_gene: TRBV30; j_gene: TRBJ1-3; d_gene: NA; CDR3aa: CAWNRVGLRGNTIYF; CDR3nt: TGTGCCTGGAACCGCGTGGGACTACGTGGAAACACCATATATTTT
abundance: few; v_gene: TRBV7-9; j_gene: TRBJ2-1; d_gene: NA; CDR3aa: CASRPISGANEQFF; CDR3nt: TGTGCCAGCAGGCCAATATCAGGGGCCAATGAGCAGTTCTTC
abundance: NA; v_gene: TRBV6-9; j_gene: TRBJ2-1; d_gene: NA; CDR3aa: CALSRRAPINEQFF; CDR3nt: TGTGCCCTCAGCAGGAGGGCGCCCATCAATGAGCAGTTCTTC
abundance: few; v_gene: TRBV9; j_gene: TRBJ2-5; d_gene: NA; CDR3aa: CASSVYTNYQETQYF; CDR3nt: TGTGCCAGCAGCGTTTACACCAATTACCAAGAGACCCAGTACTTC
abundance: many; v_gene: TRBV27; j_gene: TRBJ2-3; d_gene: NA; CDR3aa: CASSLRVHDTQYF; CDR3nt: TGTGCCAGCAGTTTAAGGGTCCACGATACGCAGTATTTT
abundance: NA; v_gene: TRBV24-1; j_gene: TRBJ2-7; d_gene: TRBD1; CDR3aa: CATSDSDGTGVDEQYF; CDR3nt: TGTGCCACCAGTGATTCCGATGGGACAGGGGTTGACGAGCAGTACTTC
abundance: few; v_gene: TRBV12-3/TRBV12-4; j_gene: TRBJ2-2; d_gene: TRBD2; CDR3aa: CASPGLAGGTGELFF; CDR3nt: TGTGCCAGCCCCGGACTAGCGGGAGGCACCGGGGAGCTGTTTTTT
abundance: many; v_gene: TRBV28; j_gene: TRBJ2-2; d_gene: NA; CDR3aa: CASSGTVNTGELFF; CDR3nt: TGTGCCAGCAGTGGGACCGTGAACACCGGGGAGCTGTTTTTT
abundance: NA; v_gene: TRBV5-1; j_gene: TRBJ2-2; d_gene: NA; CDR3aa: CASSLGDRKNTGELFF; CDR3nt: TGCGCCAGCAGCTTAGGAGACAGAAAGAACACCGGGGAGCTGTTTTTT
abundance: few; v_gene: TRBV6-1; j_gene: TRBJ2-3; d_gene: TRBD2; CDR3aa: CASSTLSTSGVADTQYF; CDR3nt: TGTGCCAGCAGTACCCTCTCGACTAGCGGGGTAGCAGATACGCAGTATTTT
abundance: NA; v_gene: TRBV10-3; j_gene: TRBJ2-7; d_gene: TRBD2; CDR3aa: CAISERLADEQYF; CDR3nt: TGTGCCATCAGTGAGAGGCTAGCGGACGAGCAGTACTTC
abundance: NA; v_gene: TRBV7-9; j_gene: TRBJ1-5; d_gene: TRBD1; CDR3aa: CASSLSGTGFMPQHF; CDR3nt: TGTGCCAGCAGCTTATCCGGGACAGGGTTTATGCCCCAGCATTTT
abundance: few; v_gene: TRBV5-1; j_gene: TRBJ2-2; d_gene: TRBD1; CDR3aa: CASSDRGRNGELFF; CDR3nt: TGCGCCAGCAGCGACAGGGGGAGGAACGGGGAGCTGTTTTTT
abundance: few; v_gene: TRBV7-9; j_gene: TRBJ2-5; d_gene: NA; CDR3aa: CASSFLQYQETQYF; CDR3nt: TGTGCCAGCAGCTTCCTTCAATACCAAGAGACCCAGTACTTC
abundance: many; v_gene: TRBV28; j_gene: TRBJ2-7; d_gene: TRBD2; CDR3aa: CASSSGSGRPYEQYF; CDR3nt: TGTGCCAGCAGTTCCGGGAGCGGGAGACCGTACGAGCAGTACTTC
abundance: few; v_gene: TRBV27; j_gene: TRBJ1-5; d_gene: TRBD1; CDR3aa: CASSDKHPTDRNQPQHF; CDR3nt: TGTGCCAGCAGCGACAAACACCCTACGGACAGGAATCAGCCCCAGCATTTT
abundance: NA; v_gene: TRBV20-1; j_gene: TRBJ1-3; d_gene: NA; CDR3aa: CSARAPGAGNTIYF; CDR3nt: TGCAGTGCTAGAGCCCCCGGGGCTGGAAACACCATATATTTT
abundance: many; v_gene: TRBV30; j_gene: TRBJ2-7; d_gene: NA; CDR3aa: CAWSGVGYEQYF; CDR3nt: TGTGCCTGGAGTGGGGTTGGCTACGAGCAGTACTTC
abundance: few; v_gene: TRBV19; j_gene: TRBJ2-7; d_gene: TRBD1; CDR3aa: CASSKQGGGSYEQYF; CDR3nt: TGTGCCAGTAGTAAACAGGGGGGCGGATCCTACGAGCAGTACTTC
abundance: many; v_gene: TRBV5-1; j_gene: TRBJ1-1; d_gene: NA; CDR3aa: CASSLAEGRVEAFF; CDR3nt: TGCGCCAGCAGCTTGGCCGAAGGCAGGGTGGAAGCTTTCTTT
abundance: NA; v_gene: TRBV29-1; j_gene: TRBJ2-7; d_gene: NA; CDR3aa: CSVEDDRSYEQYF; CDR3nt: TGCAGCGTTGAAGATGACCGATCATACGAGCAGTACTTC
abundance: NA; v_gene: TRBV7-9; j_gene: TRBJ2-5; d_gene: TRBD2; CDR3aa: CASGYPPTGTSGAQETQYF; CDR3nt: TGTGCCAGCGGATACCCCCCTACCGGGACTAGCGGGGCGCAAGAGACCCAGTACTTC
abundance: NA; v_gene: TRBV6-1; j_gene: TRBJ2-5; d_gene: NA; CDR3aa: CASSVGGGAYETQYF; CDR3nt: TGTGCCAGCAGTGTTGGGGGGGGGGCCTACGAGACCCAGTACTTC
abundance: NA; v_gene: TRBV27; j_gene: TRBJ2-7; d_gene: TRBD2; CDR3aa: CASSLASLAGGPYEQYF; CDR3nt: TGTGCCAGCAGTTTAGCTTCTCTAGCGGGAGGCCCCTACGAGCAGTACTTC
abundance: few; v_gene: TRBV6-2/TRBV6-3; j_gene: TRBJ2-7; d_gene: TRBD1; CDR3aa: CASSYGQGPTYEQYF; CDR3nt: TGTGCCAGCAGCTACGGACAGGGTCCAACCTACGAGCAGTACTTC
abundance: many; v_gene: TRBV11-1; j_gene: TRBJ2-7; d_gene: NA; CDR3aa: CASSFGADYEQYF; CDR3nt: TGTGCCAGCAGCTTTGGGGCCGACTACGAGCAGTACTTC
abundance: NA; v_gene: TRBV5-1; j_gene: TRBJ2-3; d_gene: TRBD2; CDR3aa: CASSLGAGGHSTDTQYF; CDR3nt: TGCGCCAGCAGCTTGGGGGCGGGGGGGCACAGCACAGATACGCAGTATTTT
abundance: few; v_gene: TRBV18; j_gene: TRBJ2-1; d_gene: NA; CDR3aa: CASSPPSREEFF; CDR3nt: TGTGCCAGCTCACCACCGTCCAGGGAGGAGTTCTTC
abundance: many; v_gene: TRBV3-1; j_gene: TRBJ1-2; d_gene: NA; CDR3aa: CASSQQTGRNGYTF; CDR3nt: TGTGCCAGCAGCCAACAGACCGGACGGAATGGCTACACCTTC
abundance: NA; v_gene: TRBV6-1; j_gene: TRBJ1-2; d_gene: TRBD1; CDR3aa: CASSASGGLGYGYTF; CDR3nt: TGTGCCAGCAGTGCGTCAGGGGGCCTCGGCTATGGCTACACCTTC
abundance: NA; v_gene: TRBV7-8; j_gene: TRBJ2-7; d_gene: TRBD2; CDR3aa: CASSLKLGLAGFSSYEQYF; CDR3nt: TGTGCCAGCAGCTTAAAATTGGGACTAGCGGGCTTTAGCTCCTACGAGCAGTACTTC
abundance: NA; v_gene: TRBV5-1; j_gene: TRBJ2-1; d_gene: TRBD2; CDR3aa: CASSLGQGLSYNEQFF; CDR3nt: TGCGCCAGCAGCTTGGGCCAGGGACTATCCTACAATGAGCAGTTCTTC
abundance: many; v_gene: TRBV3-1; j_gene: TRBJ2-3; d_gene: NA; CDR3aa: CASSPSFGDTQYF; CDR3nt: TGTGCCAGCAGCCCCTCATTTGGGGATACGCAGTATTTT
abundance: NA; v_gene: TRBV4-1; j_gene: TRBJ2-7; d_gene: NA; CDR3aa: CASSQDRGEGSYEQYF; CDR3nt: TGCGCCAGCAGCCAAGATAGGGGGGAGGGGTCCTACGAGCAGTACTTC
abundance: NA; v_gene: TRBV7-2; j_gene: TRBJ1-2; d_gene: NA; CDR3aa: CASSLAGGTDYGYTF; CDR3nt: TGTGCCAGCAGCTTAGCAGGGGGAACGGACTATGGCTACACCTTC
abundance: few; v_gene: TRBV20-1; j_gene: TRBJ1-5; d_gene: NA; CDR3aa: CSARVGGASQPQHF; CDR3nt: TGCAGTGCTAGAGTGGGGGGCGCGAGTCAGCCCCAGCATTTT
abundance: many; v_gene: TRBV7-2; j_gene: TRBJ1-2; d_gene: TRBD1; CDR3aa: CASSAKTGGTF; CDR3nt: TGTGCCAGCAGCGCCAAGACAGGGGGCACCTTC
abundance: many; v_gene: TRBV5-1; j_gene: TRBJ2-5; d_gene: NA; CDR3aa: CASSLTGVQETQYF; CDR3nt: TGTGCCAGCAGCTTGACCGGAGTGCAAGAGACCCAGTACTTC
abundance: many; v_gene: TRBV11-2; j_gene: TRBJ2-1; d_gene: NA; CDR3aa: CASTAGRNEQFF; CDR3nt: TGTGCCAGCACGGCAGGGAGGAATGAGCAGTTCTTC
abundance: many; v_gene: TRBV6-1; j_gene: TRBJ1-2; d_gene: NA; CDR3aa: CASSEGDTRYGYTF; CDR3nt: TGTGCCAGCAGTGAGGGGGACACCCGCTATGGCTACACCTTC
abundance: few; v_gene: TRBV5-6; j_gene: TRBJ2-5; d_gene: NA; CDR3aa: CASSLSTGTQETQYF; CDR3nt: TGTGCCAGCAGCCTCTCGACAGGTACCCAAGAGACCCAGTACTTC
abundance: NA; v_gene: TRBV19; j_gene: TRBJ2-2; d_gene: TRBD1; CDR3aa: CASFPPGQGLTGELFF; CDR3nt: TGTGCCAGTTTCCCCCCGGGACAGGGTTTAACCGGGGAGCTGTTTTTT
abundance: many; v_gene: TRBV28; j_gene: TRBJ2-7; d_gene: NA; CDR3aa: CASRPFWQSSYEQYF; CDR3nt: TGTGCCAGCAGGCCTTTCTGGCAGAGCTCCTACGAGCAGTACTTC
abundance: few; v_gene: TRBV27; j_gene: TRBJ2-7; d_gene: NA; CDR3aa: CASSLRAAPYEQYF; CDR3nt: TGTGCCAGCAGTTTAAGGGCGGCACCCTACGAGCAGTACTTC
abundance: few; v_gene: TRBV5-4; j_gene: TRBJ2-1; d_gene: NA; CDR3aa: CASSAVGGYNEQFF; CDR3nt: TGTGCCAGCAGTGCCGTAGGGGGTTACAATGAGCAGTTCTTC
abundance: many; v_gene: TRBV28; j_gene: TRBJ2-4; d_gene: NA; CDR3aa: CASMDRAKNIQYF; CDR3nt: TGTGCCAGCATGGACAGAGCCAAAAACATTCAGTACTTC
abundance: NA; v_gene: TRBV20-1; j_gene: TRBJ2-3; d_gene: TRBD2; CDR3aa: CSAPPTSGGAPDTQYF; CDR3nt: TGCAGTGCTCCCCCGACTAGCGGGGGGGCTCCAGATACGCAGTATTTT
abundance: few; v_gene: TRBV20-1; j_gene: TRBJ1-3; d_gene: NA; CDR3aa: CSARGTTSGNTIYF; CDR3nt: TGCAGTGCTAGAGGGACAACCTCTGGAAACACCATATATTTT
abundance: many; v_gene: TRBV28; j_gene: TRBJ2-7; d_gene: NA; CDR3aa: CASSSGGEGFREQYF; CDR3nt: TGTGCCAGCAGTTCCGGGGGCGAGGGTTTCCGCGAGCAGTACTTC